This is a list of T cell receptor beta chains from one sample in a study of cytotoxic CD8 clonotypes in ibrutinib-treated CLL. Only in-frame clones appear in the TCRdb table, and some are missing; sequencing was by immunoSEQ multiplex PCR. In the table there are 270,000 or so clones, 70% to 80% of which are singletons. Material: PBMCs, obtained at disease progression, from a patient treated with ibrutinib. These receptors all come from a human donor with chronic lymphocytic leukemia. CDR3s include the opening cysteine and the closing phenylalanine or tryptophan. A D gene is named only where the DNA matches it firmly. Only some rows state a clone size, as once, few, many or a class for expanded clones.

CASSPAGRPLYGYTF TGTGCCAGCAGCCCTGCCGGGAGGCCCCTCTATGGCTACACCTTC TRBJ1-2 . . TRBV7-6
CASGSRGDYGYTF TGTGCCAGCGGTTCCAGGGGCGACTATGGCTACACCTTC TRBJ1-2 few . TRBV6-5
CASSLGWPSGNTIYF TGTGCCAGCAGCTTAGGTTGGCCTTCTGGAAACACCATATATTTT TRBJ1-3 . . TRBV11-2
CASSLAQGADGYTF TGTGCCAGCAGCTTAGCGCAGGGGGCCGATGGCTACACCTTC TRBJ1-2 . TRBD1 TRBV7-8
CASTISRGGWEGYTF TGTGCCAGCACCATTTCCAGGGGGGGCTGGGAAGGCTACACCTTC TRBJ1-2 . TRBD1 TRBV25-1
CASSLGFSGNQPQHF TGTGCCAGCAGTTTGGGTTTTTCTGGGAATCAGCCCCAGCATTTT TRBJ1-5 . . TRBV27
CASSGGQYETQYF TGTGCCAGCTCGGGGGGGCAGTACGAGACCCAGTACTTC TRBJ2-5 . TRBD2 TRBV28
CASSLEVVTYEQYF TGTGCCAGCAGCTTAGAGGTGGTAACCTACGAGCAGTACTTC TRBJ2-7 . . TRBV7-2
CASSFGMSEQYF TGTGCCAGCAGTTTCGGAATGAGCGAGCAGTACTTC TRBJ2-7 . . TRBV28
CASSPGTSGFYYEQYF TGTGCCAGCAGCCCCGGGACTAGCGGATTCTACTACGAGCAGTACTTC TRBJ2-7 few TRBD2 TRBV28
CASSEGETQYF TGCGCCAGCAGTGAGGGAGAGACCCAGTACTTC TRBJ2-5 few . TRBV5-1
CASSLVGGPTYEQYF TGTGCCAGCAGCTTAGTTGGAGGGCCCACCTACGAGCAGTACTTC TRBJ2-7 once . TRBV7-2
CASSELGEQYF TGTGCCAGCAGTGAATTGGGCGAGCAGTACTTC TRBJ2-7 . . TRBV2
CASSLAAAMNTEAFF TGTGCCAGCAGTTTAGCGGCAGCAATGAACACTGAAGCTTTCTTT TRBJ1-1 . . TRBV28
CASSSPAGANALTF TGTGCCAGCAGTTCCCCGGCTGGGGCCAACGCCCTGACTTTC TRBJ2-6 . . TRBV27
CASSFASRTGELFF TGTGCCAGCAGCTTCGCTAGCCGTACCGGGGAGCTGTTTTTT TRBJ2-2 . . TRBV7-3
CASSSLFSAWETQYF TGTGCCAGCAGCTCGCTTTTTTCGGCTTGGGAGACCCAGTACTTC TRBJ2-5 few . TRBV7-2
CASSLGQSNEKLFF TGCGCCAGCAGCTTGGGTCAGAGTAATGAAAAACTGTTTTTT TRBJ1-4 few . TRBV5-1
CASSRAPGEQYF TGTGCCAGCAGCCGGGCACCGGGCGAGCAGTACTTC TRBJ2-7 . . TRBV4-2
CASSVVGGRETQYF TGTGCCAGCAGCGTAGTAGGGGGCAGAGAGACCCAGTACTTC TRBJ2-5 . TRBD1 TRBV9
CASSLSRQNYGYTF TGTGCCAGCAGTTTATCGAGGCAGAACTATGGCTACACCTTC TRBJ1-2 few . TRBV27
CASSVSRLAGGGPDTQYF TGTGCCAGCAGCGTATCGAGACTAGCGGGAGGCGGCCCAGATACGCAGTATTTT TRBJ2-3 . TRBD2 TRBV9
CASSHGTGTYEQYF TGCGCCAGCAGCCATGGGACAGGGACGTACGAGCAGTACTTC TRBJ2-7 once TRBD1 TRBV4-3
CASSQLAGARETQYF TGCGCCAGCAGCCAACTAGCGGGAGCTCGAGAGACCCAGTACTTC TRBJ2-5 . TRBD2 TRBV4-3
CASSILWRGSTDTQYF TGTGCCAGTAGTATTTTGTGGCGTGGGAGCACAGATACGCAGTATTTT TRBJ2-3 . . TRBV19
CASSSNYNSPLHF TGTGCCAGCAGCTCCAACTATAATTCACCCCTCCACTTT TRBJ1-6 few . TRBV7-6
CSAQRDYEQYF TGCAGTGCCCAACGGGACTACGAGCAGTACTTC TRBJ2-7 few . TRBV20-1
CASSSGQELYGYTF TGTGCCAGCAGCTCCGGACAGGAGCTTTATGGCTACACCTTC TRBJ1-2 . TRBD1 TRBV5-4
CASSRLAGGSTDTQYF TGCGCCAGCAGCCGACTAGCGGGGGGAAGCACAGATACGCAGTATTTT TRBJ2-3 . TRBD2 TRBV4-1
CASSQGTGPWATQYF TGCGCCAGCAGCCAAGGGACAGGTCCTTGGGCGACCCAGTACTTC TRBJ2-5 . TRBD1 TRBV4-3
CASTQRGERNYEQYF TGTGCCAGCACCCAACGCGGCGAGCGGAATTACGAGCAGTACTTC TRBJ2-7 once . TRBV27
CASNGGYTF TGTGCCAGCAACGGTGGCTACACCTTC TRBJ1-2 few . TRBV6-1
CASSSSGGSTDTQYF TGCGCCAGCAGCTCCTCAGGGGGAAGTACAGATACGCAGTATTTT TRBJ2-3 . TRBD1 TRBV5-1
CASSSPLGDTQYF TGTGCCAGCAGTTCCCCGTTGGGAGATACGCAGTATTTT TRBJ2-3 once . TRBV13
CASSKGLAGLEQYF TGTGCCAGTAGTAAGGGGCTAGCGGGTTTGGAGCAGTACTTC TRBJ2-7 . TRBD2 TRBV19
CASSQGGLAGSSYEQYF TGCGCCAGCAGCCAAGGGGGACTAGCGGGCTCATCCTACGAGCAGTACTTC TRBJ2-7 . TRBD2 TRBV4-1
CASSSPFIYTF TGTGCCAGCAGTTCCCCCTTCATTTACACCTTC TRBJ1-2 . . TRBV6-6
CATTFAYEQYF TGTGCCACCACTTTCGCCTACGAGCAGTACTTC TRBJ2-7 once . TRBV10-3
CAISGWQRTDTQYF TGTGCCATCAGTGGATGGCAACGCACAGATACGCAGTATTTT TRBJ2-3 . . TRBV10-3